This TCR beta chain was identified during a study of beta chain features in type 1 diabetes. The authors reverse transcribed all of the isolated RNA, so sequencing captured expressed TCRB transcripts. Generated by immunoSEQ multiplex PCR, the TCRdb table keeps only in-frame clones and is missing some. The repertoire includes 400,000 to 450,000 clones, approximately 15% of them detected once, and roughly 0.038% sits in the top ten. Germline V gene sequence: CDR1 SGHNT, CDR2 YYREEE (reference sequence). The V gene end was trimmed by 10 bases and the J gene end by 4 bases; junction bases not matched to a gene: 10. The CDR3 runs 14 residues. Turning to this clone: Its cognate antigen is unknown.

Study observations and caveats: HLA influence on TCRB rearrangement stayed unresolved here. A greater similarity of naive, central memory and Treg TCRB repertoires was seen among patients than among healthy donors.

The clonotype originates from a man aged 25 to 40 in good health. The chain links TRBV5-4 to TRBJ1-5; 8 bases map to TRBD1. Material for sequencing was naive CD4+ T cells from blood. CDR3 coding DNA: TGTGCCTCCAGCTCCGGACAGGGAAATCAGCCCCAGCATTTT. It encodes CASSSGQGNQPQHF.